These T cell receptor beta chains were read from a single sample in a study of shared clonotypes between healthy human individuals. Clones were sequenced by immunoSEQ multiplex PCR, and TCRdb holds only the in-frame ones, with some missing. The sample shows approximately 1,000,000 clones, 70% to 80% of them seen only once. The sequencing sample was made of memory CD4+ T cells from PBMCs. The source of these receptors is a man aged 18 to 35 in good health. Some clones in this sample may be carry-over from other donors' samples. CDR3s include the opening cysteine and the closing phenylalanine or tryptophan. D genes are given only for firm matches. Size values are once, few and many counts, or a class for expanded clones, and some rows have none.

NA	TRBV6-5	TRBJ2-2	NA	CASRFRGGELFF	TGTGCCAGCAGATTCAGGGGCGGGGAGCTGTTTTTT
NA	TRBV7-2	TRBJ1-2	NA	CASSPRGGGYTF	TGTGCCAGCAGCCCAAGGGGGGGTGGCTACACCTTC
NA	TRBV20-1	TRBJ1-1	NA	CSASRGPEAFF	TGCAGTGCTAGTCGGGGCCCTGAAGCTTTCTTT
NA	TRBV5-4	TRBJ2-3	once	CACRATLSTDTQYF	TGTGCCTGTAGGGCGACCCTCAGCACAGATACGCAGTATTTT
TRBD1	TRBV29-1	TRBJ2-3	NA	CSVEGTGWADTQYF	TGCAGCGTTGAGGGGACAGGGTGGGCAGATACGCAGTATTTT
NA	TRBV25-1	TRBJ1-4	once	CASSEWQKTTNEKLFF	TGTGCCAGCAGTGAATGGCAGAAAACAACTAATGAAAAACTGTTTTTT
NA	TRBV18	TRBJ2-7	NA	CASSPQGSYEQYF	TGTGCCAGCTCACCACAGGGGTCCTACGAGCAGTACTTC
NA	TRBV5-1	TRBJ2-5	NA	CASSFDSQETQYF	TGCGCCAGCAGCTTTGACAGCCAAGAGACCCAGTACTTC
NA	TRBV2	TRBJ2-1	NA	CASSLRRTTNEQFF	TGTGCCAGCAGTCTAAGGCGGACTACAAATGAGCAGTTCTTC
TRBD2	TRBV29-1	TRBJ2-7	NA	CSVEIIAGSIEQYF	TGCAGCGTTGAAATAATAGCGGGAAGTATCGAGCAGTACTTC
NA	TRBV30	TRBJ1-2	NA	CASRAGVNSYGYTF	TGTGCCTCCCGCGCGGGGGTAAATAGCTATGGCTACACCTTC
TRBD1	TRBV2	TRBJ1-2	NA	CASSGGQGGYGYTF	TGTGCCAGCAGTGGAGGACAGGGAGGCTATGGCTACACCTTC
TRBD2	TRBV6-6	TRBJ2-1	NA	CASSSYGEGSYNEQFF	TGTGCCAGCAGCTCATATGGGGAGGGGTCCTACAATGAGCAGTTCTTC
TRBD2	TRBV28	TRBJ2-1	NA	CASSLWGAGGGHEQFF	TGTGCCAGCAGTTTATGGGGAGCGGGAGGTGGCCATGAGCAGTTCTTC
NA	TRBV10-3	TRBJ2-7	few	CAISESAWEQYF	TGTGCCATCAGTGAGTCCGCGTGGGAGCAGTACTTC
NA	TRBV4-2	TRBJ2-7	NA	CASSQSFEQYF	TGTGCCAGCAGCCAAAGTTTCGAGCAGTACTTC
NA	TRBV4-2	TRBJ1-1	NA	CASSPASNPPEAFF	TGTGCCAGCAGCCCGGCGTCCAACCCGCCCGAAGCTTTCTTT
NA	TRBV7-9	TRBJ2-7	NA	CASSLGPIYSYEQYF	TGTGCCAGCAGCTTAGGGCCGATATACTCCTACGAGCAGTACTTC
TRBD2	TRBV30	TRBJ2-2	NA	CAWSSGRASVGELFF	TGTGCCTGGAGTAGCGGGAGGGCCTCAGTCGGGGAGCTGTTTTTT
TRBD2	TRBV11-3	TRBJ2-1	NA	CASSLGVAGGPVNEQFF	TGTGCCAGCAGCTTAGGGGTAGCGGGAGGGCCGGTGAATGAGCAGTTCTTC
NA	TRBV7-6	TRBJ2-1	NA	CASSFSSVQGLSYNEQFF	TGTGCCAGCAGCTTCTCCTCCGTTCAGGGGTTATCCTACAATGAGCAGTTCTTC
TRBD2	TRBV18	TRBJ2-3	NA	CASSPPVSGSTDTQYF	TGTGCCAGCTCACCCCCTGTTAGCGGGAGCACAGATACGCAGTATTTT
TRBD2	TRBV27	TRBJ2-7	NA	CASNKAGGGYEQYF	TGTGCCAGCAACAAAGCGGGAGGTGGGTACGAGCAGTACTTC
NA	TRBV11-3	TRBJ1-1	NA	CASSLLENTEAFF	TGTGCCAGCAGCTTACTAGAGAACACTGAAGCTTTCTTT
TRBD2	TRBV7-2	TRBJ2-1	NA	CASSSTSGFYNEQFF	TGTGCCAGCAGTAGTACTAGCGGATTCTACAATGAGCAGTTCTTC
TRBD1	TRBV11-2	TRBJ2-3	NA	CASSHRNKQGAWSTDTQYF	TGTGCCAGCAGCCATAGAAATAAACAGGGGGCTTGGTCTACAGATACGCAGTATTTT
NA	TRBV28	TRBJ2-5	NA	CASSLPGETQYF	TGTGCCAGCAGTTTGCCGGGAGAGACCCAGTACTTC
NA	TRBV28	TRBJ2-7	NA	CASINRATSYEQYF	TGTGCCAGCATTAACCGGGCTACCTCCTACGAGCAGTACTTC
NA	TRBV7-8	TRBJ2-6	NA	CASSPTTLGGANVLTF	TGTGCCAGCAGCCCTACTACCTTGGGTGGGGCCAACGTCCTGACTTTC
NA	TRBV5-1	TRBJ2-1	NA	CASSGPVEQFF	TGCGCCAGCTCGGGGCCAGTAGAGCAGTTCTTC
NA	TRBV27	TRBJ1-1	NA	CASSSRRKNTEAFF	TGTGCCAGCAGTAGCCGGAGGAAGAACACTGAAGCTTTCTTT